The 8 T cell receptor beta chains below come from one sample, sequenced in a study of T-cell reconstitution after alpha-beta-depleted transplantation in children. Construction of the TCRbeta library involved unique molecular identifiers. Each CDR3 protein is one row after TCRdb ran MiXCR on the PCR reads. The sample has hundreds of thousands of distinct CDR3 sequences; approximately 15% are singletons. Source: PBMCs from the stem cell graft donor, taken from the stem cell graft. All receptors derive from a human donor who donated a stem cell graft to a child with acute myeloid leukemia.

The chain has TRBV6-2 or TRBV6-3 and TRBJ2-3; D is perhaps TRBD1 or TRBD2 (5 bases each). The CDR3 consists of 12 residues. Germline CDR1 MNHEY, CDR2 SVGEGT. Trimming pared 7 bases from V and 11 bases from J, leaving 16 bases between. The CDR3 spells CASNRDEAKQYF. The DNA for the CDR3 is TGTGCCAGCAATCGGGACGAGGCCAAGCAGTATTTT.

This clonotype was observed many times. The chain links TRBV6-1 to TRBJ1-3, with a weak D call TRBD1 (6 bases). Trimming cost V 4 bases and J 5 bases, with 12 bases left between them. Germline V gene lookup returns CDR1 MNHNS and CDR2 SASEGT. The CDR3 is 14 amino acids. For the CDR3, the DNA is TGTGCCAGCAGTGCCGGACAGACGCGAAACACCATATATTTT. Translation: CASSAGQTRNTIYF.

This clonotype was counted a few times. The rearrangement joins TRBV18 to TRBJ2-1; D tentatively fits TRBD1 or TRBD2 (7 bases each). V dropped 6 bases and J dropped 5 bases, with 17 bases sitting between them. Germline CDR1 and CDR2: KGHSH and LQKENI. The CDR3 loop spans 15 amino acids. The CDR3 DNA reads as TGTGCCAGCTCGCAAGCGGGACAGCTAAACAATGAGCAGTTCTTC. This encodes CASSQAGQLNNEQFF.

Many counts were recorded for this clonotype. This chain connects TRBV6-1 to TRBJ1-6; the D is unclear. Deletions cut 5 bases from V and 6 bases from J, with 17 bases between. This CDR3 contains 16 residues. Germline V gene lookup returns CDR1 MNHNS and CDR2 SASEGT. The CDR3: CASSQPPVTSNSPLHF. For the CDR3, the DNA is TGTGCCAGCAGTCAACCCCCCGTGACCTCTAATTCACCCCTCCACTTT.

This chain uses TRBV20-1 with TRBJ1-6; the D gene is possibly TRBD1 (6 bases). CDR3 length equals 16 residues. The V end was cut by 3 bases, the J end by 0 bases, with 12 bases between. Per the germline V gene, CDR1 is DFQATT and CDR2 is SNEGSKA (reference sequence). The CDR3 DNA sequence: TGCAGTGCTAGGGCTGACAGGAGCTCCTATAATTCACCCCTCCACTTT. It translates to CSARADRSSYNSPLHF.

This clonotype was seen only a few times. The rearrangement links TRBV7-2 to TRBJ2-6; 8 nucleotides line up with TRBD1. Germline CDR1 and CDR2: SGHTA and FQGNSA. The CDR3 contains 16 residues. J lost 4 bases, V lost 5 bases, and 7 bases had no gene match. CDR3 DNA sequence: TGTGCCAGCAGCCCGGAACAGGGGGTCGGGGCCAACGTCCTGACTTTC. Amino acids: CASSPEQGVGANVLTF. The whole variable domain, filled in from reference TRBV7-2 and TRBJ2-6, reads GAGVSQSPSNKVTEKGKDVELRCDPISGHTALYWYRQSLGQGLEFLIYFQGNSAPDKSGLPSDRFSAERTGGSVSTLTIQRTQQEDSAVYLCASSPEQGVGANVLTFGAGSRLTVL.

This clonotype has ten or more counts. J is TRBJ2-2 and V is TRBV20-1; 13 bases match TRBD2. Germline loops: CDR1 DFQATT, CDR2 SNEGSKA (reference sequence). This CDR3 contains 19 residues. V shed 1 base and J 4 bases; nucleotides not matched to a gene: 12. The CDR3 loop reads CSARARRGLAGDVTGELFF. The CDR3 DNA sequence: TGCAGTGCTAGAGCTAGGCGAGGACTAGCGGGGGACGTCACCGGGGAGCTGTTTTTT.

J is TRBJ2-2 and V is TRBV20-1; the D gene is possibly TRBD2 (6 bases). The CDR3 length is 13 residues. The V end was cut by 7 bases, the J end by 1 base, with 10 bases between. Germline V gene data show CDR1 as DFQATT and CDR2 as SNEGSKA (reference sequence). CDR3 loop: CSVSRGNTGELFF. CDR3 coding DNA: TGCAGTGTTTCGCGGGGGAACACCGGGGAGCTGTTTTTT.